These T cell receptor beta chains were read from a single sample in a study of shared clonotypes between healthy human individuals. Libraries were prepared by immunoSEQ multiplex PCR; TCRdb keeps only in-frame clonotypes and omits some of them. This sample has some 2,000,000 clones, with about 94% found just once. Sequencing was done on a sample of naive CD8+ T cells sorted from blood. The receptors here all came from a man aged 18-30 years in good health. Each CDR3 is given with its conserved first and last residue. Fields, in order: CDR3 DNA, CDR3 protein, D gene, clone size, J gene, V gene, CDR3 length. D genes are given only for firm matches. Size tells how often a clone was seen (once, few, many) or the class of an expanded clone, and some rows leave it out.

NA CASSPTVWGQGAQEVRHF NA NA TRBJ1-5 TRBV28 18
TGTGCCAGCAGCGTAGCGACGGGACTTACCTACGAGCAGTACTTC CASSVATGLTYEQYF NA NA TRBJ2-7 TRBV9 15
TGTGCCAGCAGCTCCGATAGGACTGAAGCTTTCTTT CASSSDRTEAFF NA NA TRBJ1-1 TRBV7-9 12
TGTGCCAGCAGTTACCCGGACGGAGACACCGGGGAGCTGTTTTTT CASSYPDGDTGELFF NA NA TRBJ2-2 TRBV6-5 15
TGCGCCAGCGTATCGAGGACAGGGGGGACAGATACGCAGTATTTT CASVSRTGGTDTQYF TRBD1 NA TRBJ2-3 TRBV5-1 15
TGTGCCAGCAGTGAAGCGTCCCAGGGATTCTATAGCAATCAGCCCCAGCATTTT CASSEASQGFYSNQPQHF NA NA TRBJ1-5 TRBV6-1 18
TGTGCCAGCTCACCACCCATGGCGGGAGGAACGGGAGTATTCTCTGGGGCCAACGTCCTGACTTTC CASSPPMAGGTGVFSGANVLTF TRBD2 NA TRBJ2-6 TRBV18 22
TGTGCCAGCAGCTTGGGTGCGGCAGCCTACGAGCAGTACTTC CASSLGAAAYEQYF NA NA TRBJ2-7 TRBV5-6 14
TGTGCCAGCAGCTTAGCCCTACTAGCGGGAGTAGAGACCCAGTACTTC CASSLALLAGVETQYF TRBD2 NA TRBJ2-5 TRBV7-9 16
TGTGCCTGGAACTCAAAGGGACGGCCAGGGGCCTCTGGGGCCAACGTCCTGACTTTC CAWNSKGRPGASGANVLTF NA NA TRBJ2-6 TRBV30 19
TGTGCCAGCAGCTTAGAATGGGCCGAGGGGGATACGCAGTATTTT CASSLEWAEGDTQYF NA NA TRBJ2-3 TRBV7-6 15
TGTGCCAGCAGCTCGGCGGGGGATATAGATACGCAGTATTTT CASSSAGDIDTQYF TRBD2 NA TRBJ2-3 TRBV5-6 14
TGTGCCAGCAGCTTCTTTAGCGGGGGGCCCTACGAGCAGTACTTC CASSFFSGGPYEQYF TRBD2 once TRBJ2-7 TRBV11-2 15
TGTGCCAGCGCCGGACTGGAGTACGAGCAGTACTTC CASAGLEYEQYF NA NA TRBJ2-7 TRBV6-6 12
TGCGCCAGCAGTGAAAATGGGTACGAGCAGTACTTC CASSENGYEQYF NA NA TRBJ2-7 TRBV10-2 12
TGCAGCGTTGAAACCAGGGGCCAGGGGACTGAAGCTTTCTTT CSVETRGQGTEAFF NA NA TRBJ1-1 TRBV29-1 14
TGTGCGACAGGGGAAAACTACGAGCAGTACTTC CATGENYEQYF TRBD1 NA TRBJ2-7 TRBV10-3 11
TGCGCCAGCAGTGAGAAGGGGGCATACTCACCCCTCCACTTT CASSEKGAYSPLHF TRBD1 NA TRBJ1-6 TRBV10-1 14
TGTGCCAGCAGCGAAACAGGGGATAATTCACCCCTCCACTTT CASSETGDNSPLHF TRBD1 NA TRBJ1-6 TRBV5-6 14
TGTGCCAGCAGCCAAGATCTAGCGGGAAAGTACTTC CASSQDLAGKYF TRBD2 NA TRBJ2-7 TRBV14 12
TGTGCCAGCAGCACCCCGATGAACACTGAAGCTTTCTTT CASSTPMNTEAFF NA NA TRBJ1-1 TRBV9 13
TGCGCCAGCAGCTTTGGACTAGCGGGAGCCTACGAGCAGTACTTC CASSFGLAGAYEQYF TRBD2 NA TRBJ2-7 TRBV4-1 15
TGTGCCAGCAGCCGAACCAAAACCTACACAGATACGCAGTATTTT CASSRTKTYTDTQYF NA NA TRBJ2-3 TRBV7-6 15
TGTGCCAGCGGAACGGTTAAAGAGAGCACCGGGGAGCTGTTTTTT CASGTVKESTGELFF NA NA TRBJ2-2 TRBV6-1 15
TGTGCCAGCAGTGAATTGACAGGGGCTGCCGGGGAGCTGTTTTTT CASSELTGAAGELFF TRBD1 NA TRBJ2-2 TRBV2 15
TGCGCCAGCAGCCAGTTCGGCTCGTCGGGCGGGGAGCTGTTTTTT CASSQFGSSGGELFF NA NA TRBJ2-2 TRBV4-1 15
TGTGCCAGCAGTGAACTCGGGGAGACCCAGTACTTC CASSELGETQYF NA NA TRBJ2-5 TRBV2 12
TGTGCCAGCAGTTTCCGGGGAACCAAAAACATTCAGTACTTC CASSFRGTKNIQYF NA NA TRBJ2-4 TRBV28 14